Listed here are 26 T cell receptor beta chains from one sample, sequenced in a study of early T cells in non-severe SARS-CoV-2 infection. TCRdb recomputed calls from the 5' RACE reads with MiXCR, one row per CDR3 protein. The top ten clones hold roughly 5.5% of a sample with nearly 30,000 distinct CDR3 sequences, 5.7% of them seen once. Source material: whole blood. The source is an adult who was a healthcare worker with PCR-confirmed SARS-CoV-2 infection or an uninfected control (not recorded which).

The table lists this clonotype with a few counts. The chain carries TRBV6-2 or TRBV6-3 and TRBJ2-5; weak D call: TRBD2 (5 bases). Per the germline V gene, CDR1 is MNHEY and CDR2 is SVGEGT. CDR3 length equals 15 residues. Between the trimmed V and J ends, which lost 6 bases and 1 base, there was a span of 15 bases. The CDR3 sequence is CASSRTIASQETQYF. The CDR3 coding sequence is TGTGCCAGCAGCCGAACAATAGCGTCCCAAGAGACCCAGTACTTC.

This clonotype was detected ten times or more. The genes are TRBV10-1 and TRBJ2-1, with D possibly matching TRBD2 (5 bases). V shed 4 bases and J shed 7 bases, with 5 bases lying between them. The CDR3 runs to 11 residues. Per germline, CDR1 WNHNN and CDR2 SYGVQD (reference sequence). This CDR3 is CASSGGNEQFF. CDR3 DNA: TGCGCCAGCAGTGGAGGGAATGAGCAGTTCTTC.

Many counts were recorded for this clonotype. The V call is TRBV3-1, the J call TRBJ2-2; D is perhaps TRBD1 (6 bases). The ends were cut back, 8 bases at V and 4 bases at J, with 14 bases in the middle. From germline, CDR1 is LGHDT and CDR2 YNNKEL (reference sequence). The CDR3 runs to 14 residues. The CDR3: CASQGRGVTGELFF. In DNA form, the CDR3 reads TGTGCCAGCCAGGGCAGGGGCGTCACCGGGGAGCTGTTTTTT.

This clonotype came up many times. The chain has TRBV29-1 and TRBJ1-6; 9 positions agree with TRBD1. CDR1 is SQVTM, CDR2 ANQGSEA, per germline. CDR3 length: 13 residues. Germline trimming cut 6 bases from V and 9 bases from J; bases unmatched to any gene: 6. The CDR3 spells CSVADRGSSPLHF. CDR3 sequence (DNA): TGCAGCGTCGCAGACAGGGGGAGTTCACCCCTCCACTTT.

At least ten counts were recorded for this clonotype. The V and J genes are TRBV20-1 and TRBJ2-7; no firm D call. The CDR3 extends over 14 amino acids. With 0 bases removed from V and 1 base from J, the gap between germline ends came to 10 bases. CDR1 and CDR2 from the germline V gene are DFQATT and SNEGSKA (reference sequence). Written as DNA, the CDR3 is TGCAGTGCTAGAGATACGACCTCTTCCTACGAGCAGTACTTC. This translates into CSARDTTSSYEQYF.

This clonotype was counted at least ten times. This sequence joins TRBV7-3 and TRBJ1-2; 10 bases agree with TRBD1. The CDR3 runs to 15 residues. V gave up 5 bases and J gave up 2 bases; unmatched junction bases: 5. CDR1 and CDR2 from the germline V gene are SGHTA and FQGTGA. The CDR3 here is CASSTGTGDNYGYTF. The CDR3 DNA reads TGTGCCAGCAGCACTGGGACAGGGGACAACTATGGCTACACCTTC.

This sequence joins TRBV18 and TRBJ1-2; 7 bases map to TRBD1. With V trimmed by 3 bases and J by 0 bases, 7 bases remained unmatched. Germline assignment: CDR1 KGHSH and CDR2 LQKENI. CDR3 length: 16 residues. CDR3 in DNA: TGTGCCAGCTCACCCATGGACAGGCGAACTAACTATGGCTACACCTTC. It translates to CASSPMDRRTNYGYTF.

This clonotype was observed many times. This chain connects TRBV15 to TRBJ1-6; D call uncertain. Germline CDR1 is LNHNV and CDR2 is YYDKDF (reference sequence). The CDR3 runs to 14 residues. Between the trimmed V and J ends, which lost 0 bases and 4 bases, there was a span of 4 bases. The CDR3 nucleotides are TGTGCCACCAGCAGAGACAGTTATAATTCACCCCTCCACTTT. Translation: CATSRDSYNSPLHF.

V gene TRBV27 combines with J gene TRBJ2-3, with no clear D. Deletions cut 2 bases from V and 4 bases from J, with 10 bases between. The CDR3 has 14 residues. The germline V gene encodes CDR1 MNHEY and CDR2 SMNVEV (reference sequence). The DNA for the CDR3 is TGTGCCAGCAGTTTACCCCAGCAGCCAGATACGCAGTATTTT. Amino acids: CASSLPQQPDTQYF.

This clonotype was detected only a few times. The chain recombines TRBV18 with TRBJ1-4; no reliable D call. The CDR3 loop spans 15 amino acids. Trimming stripped 0 bases from V and 5 bases from J, with 10 bases between. Germline values: CDR1 KGHSH, CDR2 LQKENI. CDR3 in amino acids: CASSPPFGPNEKLFF. The CDR3 DNA reads TGTGCCAGCTCACCACCTTTCGGTCCCAATGAAAAACTGTTTTTT.

This clonotype has a handful of counts. The chain joins TRBV7-2 to TRBJ2-7; D possibly corresponds to TRBD1 (5 bases). The ends were cut back, 6 bases at V and 0 bases at J, with 6 bases in the middle. The CDR3 covers 12 residues. CDR1 SGHTA and CDR2 FQGNSA come from the germline V gene. The CDR3 DNA sequence: TGTGCCAGCAGAGGGGCCTCCTACGAGCAGTACTTC. It is translated as CASRGASYEQYF.

The V and J genes are TRBV11-3 and TRBJ2-7; 7 nucleotides line up with TRBD1. In germline, CDR1 is SGHNT, CDR2 YENEEA. V lost 2 bases, J lost 6 bases, and 16 bases stayed unmatched. The CDR3 is 17 residues long. For the CDR3, the DNA is TGTGCCAGCAGCTTACATGGACAGGCCTACGAATCCGGCGAGCAGTACTTC. Encoded protein: CASSLHGQAYESGEQYF.

This clonotype has at least ten counts. The chain couples TRBV7-9 to TRBJ1-1; D remains ambiguous. Germline CDR1 reads SEHNR; CDR2 reads FQNEAQ (reference sequence). The CDR3 totals 12 residues. Between the trimmed V and J ends, which lost 3 bases and 6 bases, there was a span of 8 bases. CDR3 in amino acids: CASSFGRPEAFF. The CDR3 nucleotides are TGTGCCAGCAGCTTTGGAAGGCCTGAAGCTTTCTTT.

This chain links TRBV29-1 with TRBJ2-5; D is possibly TRBD1 or TRBD2 (5 bases each). The CDR3 length is 13 residues. Germline-derived CDR1 and CDR2 are SQVTM and ANQGSEA. V lost 4 bases and J lost 4, with 13 bases in between. CDR3 in amino acids: CSVGGSGRETQYF. CDR3 sequence (DNA): TGCAGCGTTGGAGGTTCAGGGAGAGAGACCCAGTACTTC.

Many counts were recorded for this clonotype. This chain uses TRBV20-1 with TRBJ1-5; 7 nucleotides line up with TRBD1. Losses at the gene ends were 5 bases for V and 5 bases for J; bases not matched to a gene: 3. CDR3 length: 12 residues. Germline V gene sequence: CDR1 DFQATT, CDR2 SNEGSKA (reference sequence). The DNA of the CDR3 is TGCAGTGCTGGCAGGGGGGATCAGCCCCAGCATTTT. The encoded protein is CSAGRGDQPQHF.

This clonotype was observed a handful of times. The CDR3 DNA follows: TGTGCCAGCAGCTTATTCATAGATGAAAAACTGTTTTTT. Amino acid sequence: CASSLFIDEKLFF. J is TRBJ1-4 and V is TRBV7-9; D unresolved. Germline CDR1 reads SEHNR; CDR2 reads FQNEAQ (reference sequence). The CDR3 runs 13 residues. Between the trimmed V and J ends, which lost 2 bases and 6 bases, there was a span of 7 bases.

The chain employs TRBV7-8 and TRBJ1-1, with D uncertain. V was pared by 5 bases and J by 0 bases, with 16 bases between. The CDR3 has 16 residues. Germline CDR1 SGHVS, CDR2 FQNEAQ. The CDR3 DNA reads TGTGCCAGCAGCCTCTATTTCGGGGTAATGAACACTGAAGCTTTCTTT. It translates to CASSLYFGVMNTEAFF.

By proportion, this clonotype is medium-sized. The chain recombines TRBV4-3 with TRBJ2-1; TRBD2 might be the D (5 bases). This CDR3 comprises 15 residues. V was trimmed by 4 bases and J by 0 bases, leaving 10 bases between them. Germline V gene lookup returns CDR1 LGHNA and CDR2 YSLEER. The chain's CDR3 is CASSLGGYSYNEQFF. CDR3 nucleotide sequence: TGCGCCAGCAGCCTTGGCGGGTACTCCTACAATGAGCAGTTCTTC.

This clonotype was detected many times. The rearrangement joins TRBV20-1 to TRBJ1-4; no clear D gene. The germline gives CDR1 DFQATT, CDR2 SNEGSKA (reference sequence). This CDR3 spans 14 amino acids. V was shortened by 3 bases and J by 0 bases, with 8 bases between the two germline ends. Written as DNA, the CDR3 is TGCAGTGCTAGCTTCCACGCAACTAATGAAAAACTGTTTTTT. Translated: CSASFHATNEKLFF.

The sample holds a few counts of this clonotype. The V gene is TRBV12-3 or TRBV12-4, the J gene TRBJ2-5; D is unresolved. This CDR3 has 13 amino acids. Trimming took off 6 bases at V and 4 bases at J, with 12 bases between the two ends. The CDR3 reads CASRFDVVETQYF. CDR3 DNA sequence: TGTGCCAGCAGATTTGACGTGGTAGAGACCCAGTACTTC.

This clonotype was counted only a few times. The chain has TRBV11-3 and TRBJ2-3, with D possibly matching TRBD2 (5 bases). Deletions cut 5 bases from V and 2 bases from J, with 14 bases between. The CDR3 extends over 15 amino acids. The germline gives CDR1 SGHNT, CDR2 YENEEA. In nucleotides, the CDR3 is TGTGCCAGCAGCATGGACTCAACCGTCACAGATACGCAGTATTTT. Translated: CASSMDSTVTDTQYF.

This clonotype was counted at least ten times. Germline and junction disagree at one end, which may indicate a read error. This chain joins TRBV5-4 and TRBJ2-1; maybe TRBD2 (6 bases). The CDR3 contains 15 residues. Germline lookup yields CDR1 SGHNT and CDR2 YYREEE (reference sequence). DNA of the CDR3: TGTGCCAGCGGCTTGCCCCGAGCGGGTTACAATGAGCAGTTCTTC. Translated, it gives CASGLPRAGYNEQFF.

In its sample, this clonotype was seen many times. The rearrangement uses TRBV20-1 and TRBJ1-3, with D unresolved. The V gene lost 5 bases and the J gene lost 2 bases, with 16 bases spanning the gap. Per the germline V gene, CDR1 is DFQATT and CDR2 is SNEGSKA (reference sequence). This CDR3 comprises 15 residues. The CDR3 sequence is CSAERAPGAGNTIYF. Here the CDR3 DNA reads TGCAGTGCTGAACGGGCCCCCGGGGCTGGAAACACCATATATTTT.

This clonotype came up many times. CDR3: CASSLVGSIQAFF. The CDR3, as DNA: TGTGCCAGCAGCTTAGTCGGGTCAATTCAGGCTTTCTTT. The chain carries TRBV7-2 and TRBJ1-1; D not certain. V was trimmed by 1 base and J by 11 bases, leaving 14 bases between them. The CDR3 spans 13 residues. The V gene's germline CDR1 is SGHTA and CDR2 FQGNSA.

This sequence joins TRBV6-5 and TRBJ2-5, with 8 bases that match TRBD2. There are 14 residues in the CDR3. Trimming took 6 bases from V and 1 from J; bases not matched to a gene: 4. Germline V gives CDR1 MNHEY, CDR2 SVGAGI. The CDR3 DNA follows: TGTGCCAGCAGGGAACGGGGGGGCCAAGAGACCCAGTACTTC. It encodes CASRERGGQETQYF.

In this sample, this clonotype turned up many times. V gene TRBV12-3 or TRBV12-4 combines with J gene TRBJ1-4; D unresolved. The CDR3 covers 14 residues. The V and J ends lost 5 bases and 2 bases respectively, with 9 bases between them. In DNA, the CDR3 is TGTGCCAGCAGTCGTCAGAGGACTAATGAAAAACTGTTTTTT. Protein: CASSRQRTNEKLFF.